The sequence of this T cell receptor (beta chain) was determined in a study of blood T cells in healthy people across ages. Whole-study findings and limits: Among T cells, TCR beta diversity per million cells dropped roughly linearly as age rose.

Every donor gave roughly 9.2 milliliters of peripheral blood. The CDR3 sequence is 15 residues long. The germline CDR1 and CDR2 sequences are DFQATT and SNEGSKA (reference sequence). V lost 1 base and J 0 bases, leaving 10 bases between the germline ends. Comment on this clonotype: Its cognate antigen is unknown.

It was with a sample-barcoded 5' primer and a J-beta primer mix that a second PCR of roughly 7 to 12 cycles was run. Tags on each cDNA molecule came from a template-switch adaptor with 12 random nucleotides. TCRdb recomputed calls from the 5' RACE reads with MiXCR, one row per CDR3 protein. The profile shows about 1.5 million distinct CDR3 sequences, approximately 39% of them singletons. The sample comprised blood. This TCR was sampled from a woman between 18 and 29 years old in good health. This chain connects TRBV20-1 to TRBJ1-5; weak D call: TRBD1 (5 bases). DNA for the CDR3: TGCAGTGCTAGAGTGGGGACGAATAGCAATCAGCCCCAGCATTTT. This encodes CSARVGTNSNQPQHF.